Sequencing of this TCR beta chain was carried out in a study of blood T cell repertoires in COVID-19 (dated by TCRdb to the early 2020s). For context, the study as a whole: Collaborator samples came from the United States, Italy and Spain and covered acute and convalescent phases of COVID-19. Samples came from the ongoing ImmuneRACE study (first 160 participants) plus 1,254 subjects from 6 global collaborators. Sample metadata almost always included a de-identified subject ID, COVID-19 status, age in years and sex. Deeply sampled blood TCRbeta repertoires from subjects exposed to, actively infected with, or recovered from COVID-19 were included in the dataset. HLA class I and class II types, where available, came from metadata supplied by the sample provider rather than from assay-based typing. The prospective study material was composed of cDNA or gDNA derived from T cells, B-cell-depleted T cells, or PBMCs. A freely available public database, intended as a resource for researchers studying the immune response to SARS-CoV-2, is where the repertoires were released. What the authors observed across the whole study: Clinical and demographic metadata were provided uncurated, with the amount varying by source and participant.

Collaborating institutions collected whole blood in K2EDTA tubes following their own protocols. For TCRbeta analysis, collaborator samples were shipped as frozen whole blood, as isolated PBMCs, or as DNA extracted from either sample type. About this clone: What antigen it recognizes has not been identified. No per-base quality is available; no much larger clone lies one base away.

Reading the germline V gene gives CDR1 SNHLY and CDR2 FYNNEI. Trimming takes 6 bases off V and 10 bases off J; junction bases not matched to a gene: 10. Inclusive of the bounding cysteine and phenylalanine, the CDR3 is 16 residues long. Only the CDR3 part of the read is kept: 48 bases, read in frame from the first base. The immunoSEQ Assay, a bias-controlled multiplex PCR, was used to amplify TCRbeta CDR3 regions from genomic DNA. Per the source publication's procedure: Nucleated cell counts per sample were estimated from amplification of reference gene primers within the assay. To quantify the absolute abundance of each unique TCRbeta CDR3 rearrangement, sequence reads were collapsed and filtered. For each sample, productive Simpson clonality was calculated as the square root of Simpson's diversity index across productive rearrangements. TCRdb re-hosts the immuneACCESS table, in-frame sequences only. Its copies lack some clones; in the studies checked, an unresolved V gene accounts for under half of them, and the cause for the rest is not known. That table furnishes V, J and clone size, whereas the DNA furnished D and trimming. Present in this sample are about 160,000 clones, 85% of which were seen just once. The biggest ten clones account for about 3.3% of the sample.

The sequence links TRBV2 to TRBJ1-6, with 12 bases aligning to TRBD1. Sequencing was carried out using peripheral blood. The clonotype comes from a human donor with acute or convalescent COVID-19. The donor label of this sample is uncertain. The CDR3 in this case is CASSKPSGTGGSPLHF. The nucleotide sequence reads TGTGCCAGCAGCAAGCCATCCGGGACAGGGGGCTCACCCCTCCACTTT. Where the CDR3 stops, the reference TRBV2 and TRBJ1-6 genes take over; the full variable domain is EPEVTQTPSHQVTQMGQEVILRCVPISNHLYFYWYRQILGQKVEFLVSFYNNEISEKSEIFDDQFSVERPDGSNFTLKIRSTKLEDSAMYFCASSKPSGTGGSPLHFGNGTRLTVT.